The rows below give T cell receptor beta chains drawn from one sample of a study of blood T cell repertoires in COVID-19. Using immunoSEQ multiplex PCR, the repertoire was profiled, and TCRdb retains in-frame clones only, with some absent. The sample lists tens of thousands of clones; about 80% were seen once. Sequencing input: peripheral blood. These receptor sequences come from a human donor in a cohort sampled during active COVID-19. CDR3s include the opening cysteine and the closing phenylalanine or tryptophan. Clone size is shown for a subset of rows, as once, few, many or a class of expanded clone.

CDR3aa: CAAPGGQDSPLHF
len: 13
abundance: NA
j_gene: TRBJ1-6
v_gene: TRBV30

CDR3aa: CASSRQGADTEAFF
len: 14
abundance: NA
j_gene: TRBJ1-1
v_gene: TRBV4-1

CDR3aa: CASKAAVGSPLHF
len: 13
abundance: NA
j_gene: TRBJ1-6
v_gene: TRBV2

CDR3aa: CASSPLPPRAPYEQYF
len: 16
abundance: NA
j_gene: TRBJ2-7
v_gene: TRBV27

CDR3aa: CASSIPGHRGSPLHF
len: 15
abundance: NA
j_gene: TRBJ1-6
v_gene: TRBV19

CDR3aa: CASSLDSGGREQYF
len: 14
abundance: NA
j_gene: TRBJ2-7
v_gene: TRBV7-2

CDR3aa: CASSLAAGVDNYGYTF
len: 16
abundance: NA
j_gene: TRBJ1-2
v_gene: TRBV7-2

CDR3aa: CASSLGQLNTEAFF
len: 14
abundance: NA
j_gene: TRBJ1-1
v_gene: TRBV28

CDR3aa: CAWRWRNTEAFF
len: 12
abundance: NA
j_gene: TRBJ1-1
v_gene: TRBV30

CDR3aa: CSVGAGGVMNTEAFF
len: 15
abundance: NA
j_gene: TRBJ1-1
v_gene: TRBV29-1

CDR3aa: CASSSGQVPNYGYTF
len: 15
abundance: once
j_gene: TRBJ1-2
v_gene: TRBV7-2

CDR3aa: CASSLAGTGEEAFF
len: 14
abundance: NA
j_gene: TRBJ1-1
v_gene: TRBV7-9

CDR3aa: CASSPRPDGGGTEAFF
len: 16
abundance: NA
j_gene: TRBJ1-1
v_gene: TRBV18

CDR3aa: CASSEGNYGYTF
len: 12
abundance: once
j_gene: TRBJ1-2
v_gene: TRBV18

CDR3aa: CSAQLGREKTADTQYF
len: 16
abundance: NA
j_gene: TRBJ2-3
v_gene: TRBV29-1

CDR3aa: CASSQVGGYEQYF
len: 13
abundance: once
j_gene: TRBJ2-7
v_gene: TRBV4-1

CDR3aa: CASSQFRPRTGDYEQYF
len: 17
abundance: NA
j_gene: TRBJ2-7
v_gene: TRBV23-1

CDR3aa: CASSLGSSQYEQYF
len: 14
abundance: NA
j_gene: TRBJ2-7
v_gene: TRBV5-1

CDR3aa: CASTPNAGSSPLHF
len: 14
abundance: NA
j_gene: TRBJ1-6
v_gene: TRBV7-2

CDR3aa: CASPSVNTEAFF
len: 12
abundance: NA
j_gene: TRBJ1-1
v_gene: TRBV28

CDR3aa: CSVVSGKTGGINEQFF
len: 16
abundance: NA
j_gene: TRBJ2-1
v_gene: TRBV29-1

CDR3aa: CASSLGVRGNTEAFF
len: 15
abundance: NA
j_gene: TRBJ1-1
v_gene: TRBV5-1

CDR3aa: CASSVAPGGTGELFF
len: 15
abundance: NA
j_gene: TRBJ2-2
v_gene: TRBV9

CDR3aa: CATSREPGLAYEQYF
len: 15
abundance: NA
j_gene: TRBJ2-7
v_gene: TRBV15

CDR3aa: CASSPKRGGTEAFF
len: 14
abundance: NA
j_gene: TRBJ1-1
v_gene: TRBV7-2

CDR3aa: CASSLIIGTTMTDTQYF
len: 17
abundance: NA
j_gene: TRBJ2-3
v_gene: TRBV5-6

CDR3aa: CATEAPGFYEQYF
len: 13
abundance: NA
j_gene: TRBJ2-7
v_gene: TRBV24-1

CDR3aa: CASSEGANYGYTF
len: 13
abundance: NA
j_gene: TRBJ1-2
v_gene: TRBV2

CDR3aa: CASSFGLAGVSKNIQYF
len: 17
abundance: NA
j_gene: TRBJ2-4
v_gene: TRBV6-2/TRBV6-3

CDR3aa: CASRATSTDTQYF
len: 13
abundance: NA
j_gene: TRBJ2-3
v_gene: TRBV3-1/TRBV3-2

CDR3aa: CASSPPSSYEQYF
len: 13
abundance: NA
j_gene: TRBJ2-7
v_gene: TRBV28

CDR3aa: CASRTAGTGGETQYF
len: 15
abundance: NA
j_gene: TRBJ2-5
v_gene: TRBV28

CDR3aa: CASSQGLAGDTGELFF
len: 16
abundance: NA
j_gene: TRBJ2-2
v_gene: TRBV3-1/TRBV3-2

CDR3aa: CASSLLVEGPNEQYF
len: 15
abundance: NA
j_gene: TRBJ2-7
v_gene: TRBV5-1

CDR3aa: CASSRLAGTYEQYF
len: 14
abundance: NA
j_gene: TRBJ2-7
v_gene: TRBV28

CDR3aa: CASSSGTVAYEQYF
len: 14
abundance: NA
j_gene: TRBJ2-7
v_gene: TRBV6-2/TRBV6-3

CDR3aa: CASSESLWQGREQYF
len: 15
abundance: NA
j_gene: TRBJ2-7
v_gene: TRBV6-1

CDR3aa: CASSSDRSYEQYF
len: 13
abundance: NA
j_gene: TRBJ2-7
v_gene: TRBV11-2

CDR3aa: CASSPRQGAIEETQYF
len: 16
abundance: NA
j_gene: TRBJ2-5
v_gene: TRBV18

CDR3aa: CASSLDGGERTGNTIYF
len: 17
abundance: NA
j_gene: TRBJ1-3
v_gene: TRBV5-1

CDR3aa: CASSSSWGFEAFF
len: 13
abundance: NA
j_gene: TRBJ1-1
v_gene: TRBV28

CDR3aa: CANSEGVTSGASTDTQYF
len: 18
abundance: NA
j_gene: TRBJ2-3
v_gene: TRBV6-1

CDR3aa: CASLTGGRSYEQYF
len: 14
abundance: NA
j_gene: TRBJ2-7
v_gene: TRBV28

CDR3aa: CASSLVQGGYTF
len: 12
abundance: NA
j_gene: TRBJ1-2
v_gene: TRBV7-9

CDR3aa: CASSFKEKGTEAFF
len: 14
abundance: NA
j_gene: TRBJ1-1
v_gene: TRBV19

CDR3aa: CASSPSGTGELFF
len: 13
abundance: NA
j_gene: TRBJ2-2
v_gene: TRBV18

CDR3aa: CASSERLAGNNEQFF
len: 15
abundance: few
j_gene: TRBJ2-1
v_gene: TRBV2

CDR3aa: CAIKGQHYGYTF
len: 12
abundance: NA
j_gene: TRBJ1-2
v_gene: TRBV10-3

CDR3aa: CASSLPGLAANTGELFF
len: 17
abundance: once
j_gene: TRBJ2-2
v_gene: TRBV5-6

CDR3aa: CASSLEGTGAEKLFF
len: 15
abundance: NA
j_gene: TRBJ1-4
v_gene: TRBV5-1

CDR3aa: CASRPSRGGAGRTDTQYF
len: 18
abundance: once
j_gene: TRBJ2-3
v_gene: TRBV27

CDR3aa: CASSPQGAGQPQHF
len: 14
abundance: NA
j_gene: TRBJ1-5
v_gene: TRBV2

CDR3aa: CASSEYQGGDTQYF
len: 14
abundance: NA
j_gene: TRBJ2-3
v_gene: TRBV6-1

CDR3aa: CASSGGRVGLAGGPGYEQYF
len: 20
abundance: NA
j_gene: TRBJ2-7
v_gene: TRBV10-1

CDR3aa: CASRGGQGVSRGYTF
len: 15
abundance: NA
j_gene: TRBJ1-2
v_gene: TRBV6-5